These 27 T cell receptor beta chains originate from one sample sequenced in a study of OX40 agonist ivuxolimab in advanced cancers. This table comes from immunoSEQ multiplex PCR, and its TCRdb copy is limited to in-frame clones, with some not included. Altogether 65,000 to 95,000 clones are present, around 92% being singletons, with the ten largest covering approximately 7%. The sample was CD4+ or CD8+ T cells sorted from blood, taken in a trial of the OX40 agonist ivuxolimab. These receptors all come from an adult with an advanced solid tumor such as melanoma, head and neck, liver or kidney cancer.

CDR3 in amino acids: CASSLGGGSGNYEQFF. CDR3 nucleotides: TGTGCCAGCAGCTTAGGCGGGGGTAGCGGGAACTATGAGCAGTTCTTC. The chain joins TRBV7-3 to TRBJ2-1; 8 nucleotides match TRBD2. The V segment lost 2 bases and the J segment 8 bases; nucleotides outside the gene matches: 11. Germline CDR1 reads SGHTA; CDR2 reads FQGTGA. The length of the CDR3 is 16 residues. Using reference TRBV7-3 and TRBJ2-1 for the parts outside the CDR3, the full variable domain is GAGVSQTPSNKVTEKGKYVELRCDPISGHTALYWYRQSLGQGPEFLIYFQGTGAADDSGLPNDRFFAVRPEGSVSTLKIQRTERGDSAVYLCASSLGGGSGNYEQFFGPGTRLTVL.

J is TRBJ2-7 and V is TRBV30, with 11 bases lining up with TRBD2. V was clipped by 3 bases and J by 4 bases; unmatched bases: 8. Germline CDR1 and CDR2: GTSNPN and SVGIG (reference sequence). The CDR3 contains 15 residues. The CDR3 DNA is TGTGCCTGGAGGGGGGGGACTAGCGGACCTTACGAGCAGTACTTC. Residues: CAWRGGTSGPYEQYF.

The rearrangement uses TRBV28 and TRBJ2-6; 9 bases are a match to TRBD2. The J segment lost 2 bases and the V segment lost 11 bases, leaving 1 base of the junction unmatched. Germline V CDR1 and CDR2: MDHEN, SYDVKM. This CDR3 is 13 amino acids long. This CDR3 is CAAGGAGANVLTF. CDR3 in DNA: TGTGCCGCGGGGGGGGCTGGGGCCAACGTCCTGACTTTC.

The CDR3, as DNA: TGTGCCAGCAGCCGGGGGGGTATCTCAGATACGCAGTATTTT. Protein product: CASSRGGISDTQYF. This chain links TRBV4-2 with TRBJ2-3; 7 nucleotides match TRBD2. Germline V lookup: CDR1 LGHNA, CDR2 YNFKEQ. This CDR3 has 14 amino acids. V lost 4 bases, J lost 4 bases, and 5 bases stayed unmatched.

The V and J genes are TRBV4-1 and TRBJ1-2; D call uncertain. The CDR3 has 17 amino acids. Trimming removed 4 bases at V and 5 bases at J, with 23 bases between. Germline CDR1 is MGHRA and CDR2 is YSYEKL. CDR3: CASSPLGLVRLTYGYTF. The CDR3 bases are TGCGCCAGCAGCCCCCTAGGGTTAGTCCGTCTTACTTATGGCTACACCTTC.

This clone was observed a handful of times. V is TRBV6-4 and J is TRBJ2-7, with D uncertain. CDR3 length: 13 amino acids. Trimming shortened V by 3 bases and J by 0 bases, and 6 bases separated the two germline ends. CDR1 and CDR2 (germline): MRHNA, SNTAGT. The CDR3 loop is CASSDALSYEQYF. The CDR3 DNA follows: TGTGCCAGCAGTGATGCCCTCTCCTACGAGCAGTACTTC.

This sequence joins TRBV28 and TRBJ1-4; TRBD1 agrees at 7 bases. The CDR3 covers 16 residues. The ends lost 6 bases at V and 3 bases at J; junction bases unmatched: 10. Per the germline V gene, CDR1 is MDHEN and CDR2 is SYDVKM. DNA of the CDR3: TGTGCCAGCAGCCCGGGAGGGGGCGCGGCTAATGAAAAACTGTTTTTT. This gives the protein CASSPGGGAANEKLFF.

The V call is TRBV11-2, the J call TRBJ2-5, with D perhaps matching TRBD1 (6 bases). The end of the DNA is better explained by TRBJ2-7, so the J call may be wrong. CDR1 is SGHAT, CDR2 FQNNGV, per germline. CDR3 length: 13 residues. CDR3 in DNA: TGTGCCAGCAGCGGACCCAGGGGCTACGAGCAGTACTTC. Translating it yields CASSGPRGYEQYF.

This chain joins TRBV5-1 and TRBJ2-5, with 9 bases aligning to TRBD1. Germline V gene lookup returns CDR1 SGHRS and CDR2 YFSETQ. Germline trimming cut 5 bases from V and 5 bases from J; bases unmatched to any gene: 16. CDR3 length: 17 residues. CDR3 nucleotide sequence: TGCGCCAGCAGGGAGGAGGTGGGGACAGGGTTACGCGAGACCCAGTACTTC. It codes for CASREEVGTGLRETQYF.

This clone was picked up one time. The genes are TRBV18 and TRBJ2-6; no firm D call. V was pared by 2 bases and J by 0 bases, with 5 bases between. Germline assignment: CDR1 KGHSH and CDR2 LQKENI. The CDR3 sequence is 15 residues long. In nucleotides, the CDR3 is TGTGCCAGCTCACCAGGGCTCTCTGGGGCCAACGTCCTGACTTTC. It yields the protein CASSPGLSGANVLTF.

This chain links TRBV30 with TRBJ1-2, with D unclear. The CDR3 totals 14 residues. The germline V and J ends were trimmed by 0 bases and 7 bases, with 15 bases remaining between them. Germline V gene sequence: CDR1 GTSNPN, CDR2 SVGIG (reference sequence). CDR3 in DNA: TGTGCCTGGAGTGTAGTAGGGCCTTACGGTGGCTACACCTTC. Protein sequence: CAWSVVGPYGGYTF.

The J gene is TRBJ1-6, the V gene TRBV2; 8 bases match TRBD1. Germline V lookup: CDR1 SNHLY, CDR2 FYNNEI. With 5 bases clipped from V and 8 bases from J, the junction kept 2 bases outside the gene matches. This CDR3 region has 13 residues. CDR3 nucleotides: TGTGCCAGCAGTAAGGACAGGGATTCACCCCTCCACTTT. Translated, it gives CASSKDRDSPLHF.

V usage is TRBV5-5 and J usage is TRBJ1-2, with 7 bases aligning to TRBD1. The V gene's germline CDR1 is SGHKS and CDR2 YYEKEE (reference sequence). This CDR3 region has 13 residues. V lost 4 bases to trimming and J lost 4 bases; unmatched junction nucleotides: 4. The CDR3 loop reads CASSLDRAYGYTF. The DNA for the CDR3 is TGTGCCAGCAGCCTCGACAGGGCCTATGGCTACACCTTC.

The gene calls are TRBV27 and TRBJ1-2, with D maybe TRBD1 (6 bases). CDR1 and CDR2 from the germline V gene are MNHEY and SMNVEV (reference sequence). The V end was cut by 2 bases, the J end by 8 bases, with 12 bases between. The CDR3 consists of 13 residues. CDR3 loop: CASSLKYREGYTF. CDR3 nucleotide sequence: TGTGCCAGCAGTTTAAAATACAGGGAGGGCTACACCTTC.

The J gene is TRBJ2-3, the V gene TRBV14; D is undetermined. Looked up from germline, CDR1 is SGHDN and CDR2 is FVKESK. This CDR3 region has 12 residues. The germline V and J ends were trimmed by 2 bases and 3 bases, with 3 bases remaining between them. CDR3 bases: TGTGCCAGCAGCCAACGAACAGATACGCAGTATTTT. It encodes CASSQRTDTQYF.

This clone has only one observation. The rearrangement uses TRBV6-1 and TRBJ2-1; 15 bases match TRBD2. The J segment lost 9 bases and the V segment lost 8 bases, leaving 5 bases of the junction unmatched. This CDR3 comprises 14 residues. Germline assignment: CDR1 MNHNS and CDR2 SASEGT. For the CDR3, the DNA is TGTGCCAGCCAAGGACTAGCGGGAGGGGGTGAGCAGTTCTTC. It specifies CASQGLAGGGEQFF.

CDR3 DNA sequence: TGTGCCAGCAGCGTAGAGTGGCGTGAGGGAGAGCAGTACTTC. Translated, it gives CASSVEWREGEQYF. The chain couples TRBV9 to TRBJ2-7; the D gene is possibly TRBD2 (5 bases). Germline loops: CDR1 SGDLS, CDR2 YYNGEE. This CDR3 has 14 amino acids. V shed 0 bases and J shed 7 bases, with 14 bases lying between them.

This clone was found once. J is TRBJ2-5 and V is TRBV30, with no clear D. Germline V gene lookup returns CDR1 GTSNPN and CDR2 SVGIG (reference sequence). The CDR3 contains 10 residues. Trimming removed 0 bases at V and 7 bases at J, with 3 bases between. CDR3 loop: CAWSVSTQYF. The CDR3 DNA follows: TGTGCCTGGAGTGTATCGACCCAGTACTTC.

The chain uses TRBV19 and TRBJ2-1; D not resolved. The ends were cut back, 0 bases at V and 9 bases at J, with 15 bases in the middle. Germline-derived CDR1 and CDR2 are LNHDA and SQIVND (reference sequence). There are 15 residues in the CDR3. CDR3 nucleotides: TGTGCCAGTAGTATAGATCCCCCAGCTGTTTCTGAGCAGTTCTTC. It yields the protein CASSIDPPAVSEQFF.

V usage is TRBV10-3 and J usage is TRBJ1-1; weak D call: TRBD1 (5 bases). The V end lost 3 bases, the J end lost 5 bases, and 10 bases lay between the germline ends. CDR1 is ENHRY and CDR2 is SYGVKD in the germline V gene. There are 13 residues in the CDR3. DNA for the CDR3: TGTGCCATCAGTGACCAGGGAGGGACTGAAGCTTTCTTT. Its translation: CAISDQGGTEAFF.

This chain uses TRBV28 with TRBJ1-3; TRBD1 agrees at 7 bases. This CDR3 is 16 amino acids long. The junction had 11 bases not matched to a gene; V was cut back by 5 bases and J by 4 bases. The germline CDR1 and CDR2 sequences are MDHEN and SYDVKM. CDR3 in DNA: TGTGCCAGCAGTGAGGTGGACAGGCTTGCCGGAAACACCATATATTTT. Encoded protein: CASSEVDRLAGNTIYF.

The rearrangement links TRBV14 to TRBJ1-2; 8 bases fit TRBD1. Germline CDR1 is SGHDN and CDR2 is FVKESK. This CDR3 is built from 13 residues. V shed 6 bases and J 4 bases; nucleotides not matched to a gene: 4. The CDR3 DNA reads as TGTGCCAGCAGACACGGGACAGGCTATGGCTACACCTTC. Protein sequence: CASRHGTGYGYTF.

This chain joins TRBV7-9 and TRBJ2-3; unclear D gene. CDR3 length: 14 amino acids. The germline gives CDR1 SEHNR, CDR2 FQNEAQ (reference sequence). V lost 3 bases, J lost 6 bases, and 13 bases lay in between. The DNA for the CDR3 is TGTGCCAGCAGCTTTCGGTGGTTGGGGGATACGCAGTATTTT. Its protein is CASSFRWLGDTQYF.

This chain uses TRBV19 with TRBJ2-5, with 7 bases matching TRBD2. This CDR3 spans 16 amino acids. V lost 5 bases to trimming and J lost 1 base; unmatched junction nucleotides: 10. Germline V gene sequence: CDR1 LNHDA, CDR2 SQIVND (reference sequence). The DNA for the CDR3 is TGTGCCAGTAGTGTGGGTTTTAGCGGGTTCCAAGAGACCCAGTACTTC. Protein sequence: CASSVGFSGFQETQYF. The entire variable domain, with the rest obtained from reference TRBV19 and TRBJ2-5, is as follows: DGGITQSPKYLFRKEGQNVTLSCEQNLNHDAMYWYRQDPGQGLRLIYYSQIVNDFQKGDIAEGYSVSREKKESFPLTVTSAQKNPTAFYLCASSVGFSGFQETQYFGPGTRLLVL.

The gene calls are TRBV18 and TRBJ1-1; 7 bases line up with TRBD1. In germline, CDR1 is KGHSH, CDR2 LQKENI. V shed 3 bases, J shed 4 bases, and the junction held 2 bases outside the gene matches. The CDR3 covers 13 residues. Here the CDR3 DNA reads TGTGCCAGCTCACCGACAGGGACCACTGAAGCTTTCTTT. It specifies CASSPTGTTEAFF.

This chain joins TRBV14 and TRBJ2-2; 9 bases are a match to TRBD2. The CDR3 spans 18 residues. Looked up from germline, CDR1 is SGHDN and CDR2 is FVKESK. J gave up 7 bases and V 4 bases, and 16 bases lay outside the gene matches. The CDR3 DNA sequence: TGTGCCAGCAGCCGGATGCGCGGGGCGGGAGGGCCCGGCGGGGAGCTGTTTTTT. It translates to CASSRMRGAGGPGGELFF.

V usage is TRBV5-1 and J usage is TRBJ1-1; D is ambiguous. V was trimmed by 1 base and J by 1 base, leaving 8 bases between them. Germline V gene lookup returns CDR1 SGHRS and CDR2 YFSETQ. The CDR3 is made up of 14 amino acids. The CDR3, as DNA: TGCGCCAGCAGCTTGTTAGACCGGAACACTGAAGCTTTCTTT. It translates to CASSLLDRNTEAFF.